The 21 T cell receptor beta chains below come from one sample, sequenced in a study of T cell responses to AZD1222 COVID-19 vaccine. Sequencing was performed with immunoSEQ multiplex PCR; in TCRdb, only in-frame clones are kept and a portion is missing. The sample holds roughly 120,000 clones, approximately 86% seen once. This specimen consisted of peripheral blood, obtained 28 days after the second AZD1222 dose. The origin of the receptors is an adult who received the AZD1222 COVID-19 vaccine.

The V call is TRBV6-5, the J call TRBJ1-4; D unclear. In germline, CDR1 is MNHEY, CDR2 SVGAGI. The CDR3 runs to 13 residues. Trimming took 2 bases from V and 5 from J, leaving 6 bases between them. CDR3 protein: CASSYAHNEKLFF. CDR3 nucleotides: TGTGCCAGCAGTTACGCGCACAATGAAAAACTGTTTTTT.

This chain connects TRBV11-3 to TRBJ2-3; D uncertain. Trimming shortened V by 1 base and J by 1 base, and 3 bases separated the two germline ends. The CDR3 runs 13 residues. CDR1 SGHNT and CDR2 YENEEA come from the germline V gene. CDR3 region: CASSLGGTDTQYF. CDR3 sequence (DNA): TGTGCCAGCAGCTTAGGGGGCACAGATACGCAGTATTTT.

The chain combines TRBV4-2 with TRBJ1-1; D remains ambiguous. Germline CDR1 and CDR2: LGHNA and YNFKEQ. This CDR3 comprises 13 residues. V was pared by 0 bases and J by 1 base, with 3 bases between. The CDR3 here is CASSQDPNTEAFF. The DNA of the CDR3 is TGTGCCAGCAGCCAAGATCCGAACACTGAAGCTTTCTTT.

This chain links TRBV15 with TRBJ1-4; a weak D match, TRBD1 (6 bases). CDR3 size: 16 residues. CDR1 is LNHNV and CDR2 is YYDKDF in the germline V gene (reference sequence). The V end was cut by 5 bases, the J end by 6 bases, with 19 bases between. CDR3 region: CATSGRQALRDEKLFF. The CDR3, as DNA: TGTGCCACCAGCGGGAGACAGGCCCTTAGGGATGAAAAACTGTTTTTT.

The chain recombines TRBV14 with TRBJ1-4; D uncertain. Germline V gene sequence: CDR1 SGHDN, CDR2 FVKESK. V lost 1 base, J lost 13 bases, and 13 bases lay in between. The CDR3 spans 13 residues. DNA of the CDR3: TGTGCCAGCAGCCAAGGAAGGATAACGAGACTGTTTTTT. Protein product: CASSQGRITRLFF.

The gene calls are TRBV7-9 and TRBJ1-5; 11 bases are a match to TRBD1. Germline V gives CDR1 SEHNR, CDR2 FQNEAQ (reference sequence). This CDR3 has 19 residues. Trimming took 2 bases from V and 1 from J; bases not matched to a gene: 10. CDR3 amino acids: CASSLTGQGVVGSNQPQHF. The CDR3, as DNA: TGTGCCAGCAGCTTAACGGGACAGGGGGTCGTAGGGAGCAATCAGCCCCAGCATTTT.

This chain joins TRBV6-2 or TRBV6-3 and TRBJ1-5; possible D gene TRBD1, 5 bases. The CDR3 runs to 16 residues. V lost 2 bases and J 0 bases, leaving 11 bases between the germline ends. The germline CDR1 and CDR2 sequences are MNHEY and SVGEGT. CDR3 loop: CASSYGRQTSNQPQHF. Written as DNA, the CDR3 is TGTGCCAGCAGTTACGGCCGACAGACTAGCAATCAGCCCCAGCATTTT.

The rearrangement links TRBV24-1 to TRBJ2-7; 8 bases are a match to TRBD1. Trimming at V came to 1 base and at J to 5 bases, leaving 3 bases not matched to a gene. This CDR3 has 14 residues. CDR1 is KGHDR and CDR2 is SFDVKD in the germline V gene. The CDR3 sequence is CATSDFYRGDEQYF. In DNA, the CDR3 is TGTGCCACCAGTGATTTTTACAGGGGGGACGAGCAGTACTTC.

The chain links TRBV19 to TRBJ2-2; 9 nucleotides line up with TRBD2. CDR3 length: 18 amino acids. Trimming cost V 7 bases and J 1 base; bases outside gene matches: 13. The germline V gene encodes CDR1 LNHDA and CDR2 SQIVND (reference sequence). The CDR3 sequence: CASTLSPLAGWNTGELFF. For the CDR3, the DNA is TGTGCCAGTACCCTATCCCCACTAGCGGGTTGGAACACCGGGGAGCTGTTTTTT.

The table lists this clone with a count of one. V is TRBV6-1 and J is TRBJ1-2; D is uncertain. V was clipped by 2 bases and J by 2 bases, with 15 bases between them. This CDR3 comprises 16 residues. The germline gives CDR1 MNHNS, CDR2 SASEGT. The CDR3 DNA is TGTGCCAGCAGTGAAATTGTGGGGAGGAAGAACTATGGCTACACCTTC. The encoded protein is CASSEIVGRKNYGYTF.

The chain combines TRBV14 with TRBJ1-4, with 8 bases identical to TRBD1. The CDR3 consists of 16 residues. Germline V gene sequence: CDR1 SGHDN, CDR2 FVKESK. V trimming: 1 base; J trimming: 8 bases; junction bases outside the gene matches: 9. The CDR3 region is CASSQGGQGAIEKLFF. DNA of the CDR3: TGTGCCAGCAGCCAAGGGGGCCAGGGGGCCATCGAAAAACTGTTTTTT.

The chain employs TRBV5-4 and TRBJ1-3; TRBD1 matches 7 bases. The CDR3 consists of 19 residues. The junction had 15 bases not matched to a gene; V was cut back by 2 bases and J by 1 base. The V gene's germline CDR1 is SGHNT and CDR2 YYREEE (reference sequence). The CDR3 sequence is CASSFGGPRGRVSGNTIYF. In DNA, the CDR3 is TGTGCCAGCAGCTTCGGAGGGCCAAGGGGGCGCGTATCTGGAAACACCATATATTTT.

The chain recombines TRBV28 with TRBJ1-1, with D possibly matching TRBD1 (6 bases). This CDR3 has 14 amino acids. Germline V lookup: CDR1 MDHEN, CDR2 SYDVKM. V lost 6 bases to trimming and J lost 3 bases, with 14 bases between them. The CDR3, as DNA: TGTGCCAGCAGAAACGGGGGCGCGGACACTGAAGCTTTCTTT. This codes for CASRNGGADTEAFF.

The CDR3 DNA is TGTGCCAGCAGCTTAGCCCCCGGGAATATGTACGAGCAGTACTTC. It yields the protein CASSLAPGNMYEQYF. J is TRBJ2-7 and V is TRBV7-6; tentatively, D is TRBD2 (5 bases). Germline V gene lookup returns CDR1 SGHVS and CDR2 FNYEAQ. The CDR3 loop spans 15 amino acids. V lost 0 bases, J lost 4 bases, and 13 bases lay in between.

This chain joins TRBV13 and TRBJ2-7; D might be TRBD1 or TRBD2, each matching 5 bases. The CDR3 spans 14 residues. V was clipped by 3 bases and J by 2 bases, with 11 bases between them. Germline V gives CDR1 PRHDT, CDR2 FYEKMQ (reference sequence). The CDR3 region has the DNA TGTGCCAGCAGCTTGACCGGGACGCCCTACGAGCAGTACTTC. It codes for CASSLTGTPYEQYF.

The chain has TRBV7-3 and TRBJ2-3; D perhaps matches TRBD1 (5 bases). This CDR3 is built from 14 residues. Germline V CDR1 and CDR2: SGHTA, FQGTGA. The V end lost 4 bases, the J end lost 5 bases, and 13 bases lay between the germline ends. CDR3 sequence: CASSSGLGVDTQYF. The CDR3 DNA reads TGTGCCAGCAGCTCAGGGTTGGGCGTAGATACGCAGTATTTT.

This clone was counted once. The genes are TRBV24-1 and TRBJ2-5; 11 bases line up with TRBD2. The J segment lost 9 bases and the V segment lost 5 bases, leaving 7 bases of the junction unmatched. Germline V lookup: CDR1 KGHDR, CDR2 SFDVKD. The CDR3 runs to 14 residues. CDR3 sequence reads: CATSGGGSGGAQYF. CDR3 in DNA: TGTGCCACCAGTGGCGGGGGTAGCGGGGGGGCCCAGTACTTC.

V and J are TRBV7-8 and TRBJ1-4; 7 bases are shared with TRBD1. This CDR3 comprises 16 residues. The junction had 6 bases not matched to a gene; V was cut back by 5 bases and J by 0 bases. Germline V CDR1 and CDR2: SGHVS, FQNEAQ. Here the CDR3 DNA reads TGTGCCAGCAGCCCGGAGGGGGCAACAACTAATGAAAAACTGTTTTTT. It yields the protein CASSPEGATTNEKLFF.

V is TRBV3-1 (or the pseudogene TRBV3-2) and J is TRBJ1-4; TRBD1 might be the D (6 bases). Trimming shortened V by 2 bases and J by 14 bases, and 9 bases separated the two germline ends. Germline V gene lookup returns CDR1 LGHDT and CDR2 YNNKEL (reference sequence). This CDR3 spans 11 amino acids. Here the CDR3 reads CASSQQGRLFF. CDR3 bases: TGTGCCAGCAGCCAACAGGGGCGGCTGTTTTTT.

The chain combines TRBV5-1 with TRBJ2-1; D remains ambiguous. Trimming took 0 bases from V and 5 from J, leaving 9 bases between them. Germline CDR1 SGHRS, CDR2 YFSETQ. The CDR3 spans 14 residues. The CDR3 nucleotides are TGCGCCAGCAGCTTGGAGGCGTCCCACAATGAGCAGTTCTTC. Translation: CASSLEASHNEQFF. The variable domain in full, with the rest retrieved from reference TRBV5-1 and TRBJ2-1, is KAGVTQTPRYLIKTRGQQVTLSCSPISGHRSVSWYQQTPGQGLQFLFEYFSETQRNKGNFPGRFSGRQFSNSRSEMNVSTLELGDSALYLCASSLEASHNEQFFGPGTRLTVL.

The chain employs TRBV5-1 and TRBJ1-1, with 11 bases identical to TRBD1. Germline V gene lookup returns CDR1 SGHRS and CDR2 YFSETQ. Losses at the gene ends were 4 bases for V and 1 base for J; bases not matched to a gene: 6. This CDR3 spans 16 amino acids. CDR3 residues: CASSGDRGSWNTEAFF. Written as DNA, the CDR3 is TGCGCCAGCAGCGGGGACAGGGGGAGCTGGAACACTGAAGCTTTCTTT.